Sequencing of this T cell receptor beta chain was carried out in a study of T cell repertoires in cytomegalovirus infection. Study as a whole: Matching HLA type and CMV infection were both indicated by public TCR beta signatures. Study results and limitations: Public TCR beta family frequency separated CMV-and-HLA carriers, including in an independent cohort. Clonotypes of TCR beta that were HLA-C-restricted and CMV-specific dominated the ex vivo response.

This clonotype has a count of ten or more. The antigen is undetermined. TCRdb analysed the reads with MiXCR anew, one entry per CDR3 protein. The table has roughly 120,000 distinct CDR3 sequences, over 30% seen once. Germline V gene lookup returns CDR1 SGHTA and CDR2 FQGNSA. Trimming at V came to 5 bases and at J to 7 bases, leaving 8 bases not matched to a gene. The CDR3 extends over 14 amino acids. The V call is TRBV7-2, the J call TRBJ1-2; 9 bases line up with TRBD1. Sample: CD8+ T cells from cultured PBMCs, taken from culture after CMV antigen stimulation. The TCR was taken from a human donor in good health (CMV status not recorded). Some clones in this sample may be carry-over from other donors' samples. This CDR3 is CASSPWTGDPGYTF. CDR3 bases: TGTGCCAGCAGCCCGTGGACAGGGGATCCTGGCTACACCTTC.